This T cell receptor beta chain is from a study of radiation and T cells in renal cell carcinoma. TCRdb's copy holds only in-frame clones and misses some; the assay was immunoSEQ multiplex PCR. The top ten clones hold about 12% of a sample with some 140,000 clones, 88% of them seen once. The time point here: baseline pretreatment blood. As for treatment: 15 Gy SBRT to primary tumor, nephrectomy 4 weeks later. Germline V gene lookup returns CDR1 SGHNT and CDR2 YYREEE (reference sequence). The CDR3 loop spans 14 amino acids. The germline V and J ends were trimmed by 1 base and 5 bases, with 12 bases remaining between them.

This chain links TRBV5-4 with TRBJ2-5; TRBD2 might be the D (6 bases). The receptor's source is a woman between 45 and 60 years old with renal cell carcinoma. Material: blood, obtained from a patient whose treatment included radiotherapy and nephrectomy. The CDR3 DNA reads TGTGCCAGCAGCTTGTCGGCCGGAGGGGAGACCCAGTACTTC. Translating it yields CASSLSAGGETQYF.